This T cell receptor (beta chain) comes out of a study of shared clonotypes between healthy human individuals. V shed 2 bases and J 7 bases; nucleotides not matched to a gene: 5. Germline assignment: CDR1 SGHTA and CDR2 FQGNSA. This CDR3 region has 15 residues. Here immunoSEQ multiplex PCR was the method, and the copy in TCRdb shows in-frame clones only, minus some. The sample includes 950,000 to 1,300,000 clones, about 75% seen only once; the top ten take approximately 1.5%. This receptor was taken from a young man in good health. This chain connects TRBV7-2 to TRBJ1-6; 7 bases are shared with TRBD1. The specimen sequenced was memory CD4+ T cells sorted from blood. The subset was: CD45RA-negative fraction. This CDR3 reads CASSLRQGGNSPLHF. For the CDR3, the DNA is TGTGCCAGCAGCTTAAGACAGGGAGGAAATTCACCCCTCCACTTT. Variable domain in full (rest from reference TRBV7-2 and TRBJ1-6): GAGVSQSPSNKVTEKGKDVELRCDPISGHTALYWYRQSLGQGLEFLIYFQGNSAPDKSGLPSDRFSAERTGGSVSTLTIQRTQQEDSAVYLCASSLRQGGNSPLHFGNGTRLTVT.